Below are 2 T cell receptor beta chains sequenced from a single sample in a study of beta chain features in type 1 diabetes. Study findings and constraints: Moderate but significant shortening of TCRB CDR3s was recorded in all four CD4+ subsets from Type 1 diabetes patients.

These receptors' targets are unknown. The sequenced template was cDNA made from the entire isolated RNA. Sequencing was performed with immunoSEQ multiplex PCR; in TCRdb, only in-frame clones are kept and a portion is missing. This table has under 850,000 clones, under 15% appearing once. Source material: naive CD4+ T cells from blood. All receptors derive from a man between 18 and 35 years old with type 1 diabetes.

The rearrangement uses TRBV6-5 and TRBJ1-2; 7 nucleotides agree with TRBD1. The germline V gene encodes CDR1 MNHEY and CDR2 SVGAGI. The CDR3 runs to 14 residues. J gave up 12 bases and V 5 bases, and 15 bases lay outside the gene matches. CDR3 sequence reads: CASSPAPTGRLHTF. For the CDR3, the DNA is TGTGCCAGCAGTCCCGCCCCGACAGGGCGGCTACACACCTTC.

This clone was counted between two and nine times. DNA of the CDR3: TGTGCCAGCTCACACGATACAGGGGGCGCGGAGACCCAGTACTTC. Translation gives CASSHDTGGAETQYF. J is TRBJ2-5 and V is TRBV18; 9 bases agree with TRBD1. Germline assignment: CDR1 KGHSH and CDR2 LQKENI. The V and J ends lost 4 bases and 5 bases, in that order; junction bases with no gene match: 8. The CDR3 covers 15 residues.